Sequencing of this T cell receptor beta chain was carried out in a study of cytomegalovirus exposure and HLA in healthy donors. PCR amplification relied on 60 Vbeta primers (plus 13 Jbeta primers). Repertoires were generated with immunoSEQ multiplex PCR, while TCRdb's copy carries only in-frame clones and drops some. The profile shows around 120,000 clones, over 80% of them singletons. This CDR3 comprises 14 residues. Per germline, CDR1 LNHNV and CDR2 YYDKDF (reference sequence). The trim removed 5 bases at V and 7 bases at J, leaving 7 bases unmatched. The chain joins TRBV15 to TRBJ2-3; 9 bases map to TRBD1. Sample: PBMCs. The receptor's source is a boy aged 5-17 years in good health and CMV-seronegative. For the CDR3, the DNA is TGTGCCACCAGCCAAAGGACAGGGGCCAATACGCAGTATTTT. Translating gives CATSQRTGANTQYF. Variable domain in full (rest from reference TRBV15 and TRBJ2-3): DAMVIQNPRYQVTQFGKPVTLSCSQTLNHNVMYWYQQKSSQAPKLLFHYYDKDFNNEADTPDNFQSRRPNTSFCFLDIRSPGLGDTAMYLCATSQRTGANTQYFGPGTRLTVL.